This TCR beta chain stems from a study of vaccination effects on CD4 cells after COVID-19 (dated by TCRdb to between 2020 and 2023). In terms of the full investigation: Each participant got two doses of an mRNA SARS-CoV-2 vaccine, either BNT162b2 or mRNA-1273. SARS-CoV-2 spike-specific CD4+ TCR repertoires from before and after mRNA vaccination were compared in COVID-19 convalescent patients and in infection-naive vaccine recipients. Altogether, around 9 COVID-19 convalescent patients and a few SARS-CoV-2-naive healthy vaccine recipients made up the full study. In the study, cultures from other donors were sequenced using the Oncomine TCR Beta short-read assay on an Illumina iSeq 100. Results the study describes overall, beyond this receptor: Clones induced by infection and clones induced by vaccination both contracted markedly at late timepoints after vaccination, which fits with T cell responses waning over time. Among healthy vaccine recipients, nearly all vaccine-induced clones were SARS-CoV-2 mono-reactive, and just 1 of 255 was cross-reactive with common cold coronaviruses. Only a small number of convalescent patients were included, and no early post-infection timepoints were available, which limited the study.

To identify antigen-specific CD4+ T cell clonotypes by their expansion, the ViraFEST assay first stimulated PBMC with viral peptide pools and then applied TCR sequencing. After 10 days of culture, CD4+ T cells were isolated with the EasySep CD4+ T cell isolation kit. Healthy vaccine recipients had no prior SARS-CoV-2 infection, confirmed by negative nucleocapsid antibodies before and after vaccination. Some 2.2 million PBMC per well were cultured in IMDM with about 4.8% human AB serum, roughly 11 IU/ml IL-2 and gentamicin, plus 10 ug/ml peptides. On days 3 and 7, half of the culture medium was replaced with fresh IL-2-containing medium. Each peptide stimulation condition was cultured in triplicate wells unless otherwise noted. PBMC were separated from whole blood using Ficoll-Paque Plus gradient centrifugation and were then either cryopreserved at -140C or used fresh. Overlapping peptide pools spanned the spike proteins of SARS-CoV-2 and the common cold coronaviruses HCoV-NL63, HCoV-OC43 and HCoV-229E. The QIAamp micro DNA kit was used to extract genomic DNA from the cultured CD4+ T cells.

The germline V gene supplies CDR1 SGHAT and CDR2 FQNNGV. V and J lose 1 base and 2 bases, and a span of 9 bases separates them. Including cysteine and phenylalanine, the CDR3 has 15 amino acids. Just CDR3 DNA is preserved here, 45 bases in frame from base 1. Library preparation was by the immunoSEQ multiplex PCR assay. DNA from the CD4+ T cells that had been cultured and isolated underwent TCR beta CDR3 sequencing. As for how the authors treated the data: Non-productive TCR sequences were removed, reads were trimmed to the CDR3 region, and CDR3s of at least 7 amino acids were retained. Antigen-specific clonotypes were identified using the MANAFEST web app by comparison of expansion in peptide wells against reference cultures. To count as positive, a clone had to show expansion at FDR<0.05 compared with the reference and with all other wells, an odds ratio above 5, and a frequency above 0.1% in two replicate wells. A clonotype was called cross-reactive if it was significantly expanded both in SARS-CoV-2 spike wells and in at least one common cold coronavirus spike condition. CDR3 similarity was assessed by Levenshtein distance using the stringdist R package, and unrooted trees were constructed with ape in R 3.6.1. In TCRdb, the immuneACCESS table is reduced to in-frame sequences with V and J assigned. These tables do not hold every clone; where another copy was compared, an unresolved V gene accounts for under half, and the others remain unexplained. That table supplies the V and J calls and clone size; D and trimming were determined from the DNA. This sample gives about 24,000 clones in total; about 72% of them show up just once. The top ten hold about an eighth of the sample.

In this sample, this clone turned up a few times. Its antigen is currently not known. No per-base quality is available; no much larger clone lies one base away. This TCR was recovered from a human donor who received a COVID-19 vaccine. Sequenced here: CD4+ T cells from PBMCs cultured with HCoV-OC43 spike peptides, sampled before COVID-19 vaccination. According to the study, the label for this sample's cell subset or site signals: HCoV-OC43 spike overlapping peptide pool stimulation. The V gene is TRBV11-2 and the J gene is TRBJ1-5, with no D gene named confidently. The sequenced DNA: TGTGCCAGCAGCTTAGGAGTACTAGGCAATCAGCCCCAGCATTTT. Translated, it gives CASSLGVLGNQPQHF.